The entry that follows covers one T cell receptor beta chain sequence. Its matching antigen is unknown. Using immunoSEQ multiplex PCR, the repertoire was profiled, and TCRdb retains in-frame clones only, with some absent. The repertoire has more than 13,000 clones, under 70% of them found once; the top ten carry around 23%. V was shortened by 0 bases and J by 0 bases, with 4 bases between the two germline ends. Germline V gives CDR1 GTSNPN, CDR2 SVGIG (reference sequence). The CDR3 length is 13 residues. The sample is drawn from a study of graft-versus-host responses after intestinal transplantation. Overall study context: Transplant recipients had multivisceral, liver-intestinal, or isolated intestinal grafts. Following induction with anti-thymocyte globulin, all recipients were given tacrolimus and steroids for about three years. General observations from the study: GvH clones surfaced in recipient marrow, some emerging earlier in ileum or blood. Clonal ratios of graft-versus-host to host-versus-graft in allografts were high for patients exhibiting graft-donor T cell macrochimerism.

Investigators treated the graft tissue so that it released intraepithelial and lamina propria lymphocytes. The chain has TRBV30 and TRBJ2-3, with D hard to call. Sequencing used ileum tissue, obtained 700 to 800 days after intestinal transplantation. This clonotype was obtained from a human patient who received an intestinal transplant, so some T cells may come from the graft donor. For the CDR3, the DNA is TGTGCCTGGAGTGTAATGAGCACAGATACGCAGTATTTT. Its translation is CAWSVMSTDTQYF.